What follows are 9 T cell receptor beta chains derived from one specimen sequenced in a study of blood T cell repertoires in COVID-19. Profiled with immunoSEQ multiplex PCR; TCRdb holds only in-frame clones, not every one. The sample has about 30,000 clones, about 94% seen once. The sequencing sample was made of peripheral blood. The receptors here all came from a human donor with active COVID-19. The donor label of this sample is uncertain.

The V call is TRBV7-9, the J call TRBJ2-5; tentative D call: TRBD1 (5 bases). V lost 2 bases and J 5 bases, leaving 9 bases between the germline ends. Germline CDR1 and CDR2: SEHNR and FQNEAQ (reference sequence). This CDR3 spans 13 amino acids. In DNA form, the CDR3 reads TGTGCCAGCAGCTTAAGGCCAGGGGAGACCCAGTACTTC. Amino acids: CASSLRPGETQYF.

The gene calls are TRBV11-2 and TRBJ2-3, with D maybe TRBD2 (6 bases). V was trimmed by 1 base and J by 2 bases, leaving 16 bases between them. CDR3 length equals 17 residues. Germline CDR1 is SGHAT and CDR2 is FQNNGV. CDR3 nucleotides: TGTGCCAGCAGCTTAGTACCTCGGGAGCTCCCCACAGATACGCAGTATTTT. This encodes CASSLVPRELPTDTQYF.

J is TRBJ2-7 and V is TRBV9, with D tentatively TRBD2 (5 bases). V lost 0 bases and J lost 4, with 14 bases in between. Germline values: CDR1 SGDLS, CDR2 YYNGEE. The CDR3 totals 15 residues. The DNA of the CDR3 is TGTGCCAGCAGCGTAGGCAGCGGTCTTACGTACGAGCAGTACTTC. Amino acid sequence: CASSVGSGLTYEQYF.

V and J are TRBV5-4 and TRBJ2-7; no clear D. Trimming shortened V by 3 bases and J by 1 base, and 2 bases separated the two germline ends. Germline loops: CDR1 SGHNT, CDR2 YYREEE (reference sequence). CDR3 length: 11 residues. The CDR3 region is CASSSSYEQYF. The CDR3, as DNA: TGTGCCAGCAGCTCATCCTACGAGCAGTACTTC.

The chain joins TRBV6-2 or TRBV6-3 to TRBJ2-3; weak D call: TRBD1 (6 bases). The CDR3 covers 15 residues. In germline, CDR1 is MNHEY, CDR2 SVGEGT. The ends were cut back, 2 bases at V and 3 bases at J, with 12 bases in the middle. The CDR3 protein is CASSYLGQRTDTQYF. DNA for the CDR3: TGTGCCAGCAGTTACCTCGGACAGAGAACAGATACGCAGTATTTT.

The gene calls are TRBV19 and TRBJ2-2; 9 bases align to TRBD1. CDR1 and CDR2 from the germline V gene are LNHDA and SQIVND (reference sequence). The V and J ends lost 5 bases and 6 bases, in that order; junction bases with no gene match: 7. The CDR3 is 15 amino acids. The CDR3 sequence is CASSVPGQGSGELFF. The CDR3, as DNA: TGTGCCAGTAGTGTCCCGGGACAGGGATCCGGGGAGCTGTTTTTT. Combining the CDR3 with reference TRBV19 and TRBJ2-2 gives the whole variable domain DGGITQSPKYLFRKEGQNVTLSCEQNLNHDAMYWYRQDPGQGLRLIYYSQIVNDFQKGDIAEGYSVSREKKESFPLTVTSAQKNPTAFYLCASSVPGQGSGELFFGEGSRLTVL.

This CDR3 is CAWSVRSGRAYEQYF. The DNA of the CDR3 is TGTGCCTGGAGTGTACGTAGCGGGAGGGCCTACGAGCAGTACTTC. This chain uses TRBV30 with TRBJ2-7; 11 nucleotides agree with TRBD2. Germline V gene lookup returns CDR1 GTSNPN and CDR2 SVGIG (reference sequence). V lost 0 bases to trimming and J lost 2 bases; unmatched junction nucleotides: 3. This CDR3 has 15 amino acids.

The chain links TRBV3-1 (or the pseudogene TRBV3-2) to TRBJ1-1, with a tentative D call TRBD1 (6 bases). The CDR3 length is 13 residues. Trimming stripped 7 bases from V and 3 bases from J, with 12 bases between. The germline V gene encodes CDR1 LGHDT and CDR2 YNNKEL (reference sequence). In DNA form, the CDR3 reads TGTGCCAGCAAAGGGGGGGGAGACACTGAAGCTTTCTTT. As protein: CASKGGGDTEAFF.

The V and J genes are TRBV19 and TRBJ2-2; D call uncertain. The V end lost 0 bases, the J end lost 4 bases, and 9 bases lay between the germline ends. Looked up from germline, CDR1 is LNHDA and CDR2 is SQIVND (reference sequence). This CDR3 is built from 15 residues. CDR3 coding DNA: TGTGCCAGTAGTATAGAAGCCTCGGGCACCGGGGAGCTGTTTTTT. Translating it yields CASSIEASGTGELFF.